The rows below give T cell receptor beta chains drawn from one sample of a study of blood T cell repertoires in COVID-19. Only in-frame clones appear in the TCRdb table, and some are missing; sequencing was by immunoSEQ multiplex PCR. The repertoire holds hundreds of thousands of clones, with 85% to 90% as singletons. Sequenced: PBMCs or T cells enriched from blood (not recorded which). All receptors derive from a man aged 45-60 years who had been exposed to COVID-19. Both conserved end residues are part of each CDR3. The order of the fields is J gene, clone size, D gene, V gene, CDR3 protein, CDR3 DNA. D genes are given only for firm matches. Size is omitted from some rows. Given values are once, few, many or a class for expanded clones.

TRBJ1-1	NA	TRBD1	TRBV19	CASSRKATGTGMNTEAFF	TGTGCCAGTAGTAGAAAAGCAACCGGGACAGGGATGAACACTGAAGCTTTCTTT
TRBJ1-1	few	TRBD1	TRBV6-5	CASSKGQGNTEAFF	TGTGCCAGCAGTAAGGGACAGGGGAACACTGAAGCTTTCTTT
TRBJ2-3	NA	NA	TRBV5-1	CASSLLSQGDTQYF	TGCGCCAGCAGCTTACTCTCTCAGGGGGATACGCAGTATTTT
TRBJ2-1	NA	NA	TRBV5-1	CASSFDIYNEQFF	TGCGCCAGCAGCTTCGACATTTACAATGAGCAGTTCTTC
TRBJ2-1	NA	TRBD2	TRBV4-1	CASSRSGVYNEQFF	TGCGCCAGCAGCCGTAGCGGGGTCTACAATGAGCAGTTCTTC
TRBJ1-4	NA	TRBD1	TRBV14	CASSRDSNEKLFF	TGTGCCAGCAGCCGGGACAGTAATGAAAAACTGTTTTTT
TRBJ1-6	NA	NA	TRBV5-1	CASSQNRVGSPLHF	TGCGCCAGCAGCCAAAACAGGGTAGGATCACCCCTCCACTTT
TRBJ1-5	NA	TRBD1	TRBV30	CAWNQQGPEPQHF	TGTGCCTGGAATCAACAGGGGCCGGAGCCCCAGCATTTT
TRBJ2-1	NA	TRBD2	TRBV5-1	CASSLPTSGSAYNEQFF	TGCGCCAGCAGCTTGCCGACTAGCGGGAGTGCCTACAATGAGCAGTTCTTC
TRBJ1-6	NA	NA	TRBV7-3	CASSHGQANSPLHF	TGTGCCAGCAGCCACGGACAAGCAAATTCACCCCTCCACTTT
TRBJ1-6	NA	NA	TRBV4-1	CASSPAQINSPLHF	TGCGCCAGCAGCCCCGCACAAATTAATTCACCCCTCCACTTT
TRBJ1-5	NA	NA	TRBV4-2	CASSQIGAGPIPYSNQPQHF	TGTGCCAGCAGCCAGATTGGTGCGGGACCGATACCCTATAGCAATCAGCCCCAGCATTTT
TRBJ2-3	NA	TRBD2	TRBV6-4	CASSELAGEVDTQYF	TGTGCCAGCAGTGAGCTAGCGGGGGAGGTAGATACGCAGTATTTT
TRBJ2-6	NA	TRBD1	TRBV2	CASTGTGGFGANVLTF	TGTGCCAGCACCGGGACAGGGGGCTTTGGGGCCAACGTCCTGACTTTC
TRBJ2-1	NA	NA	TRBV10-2	CASSTSSAEQFF	TGCGCCAGCAGCACTAGTTCCGCTGAGCAGTTCTTC
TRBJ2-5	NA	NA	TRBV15	CATSIAGGLPHF	TGTGCCACCAGCATAGCCGGGGGGCTTCCTCACTTC
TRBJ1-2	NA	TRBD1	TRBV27	CASSLSSPPRDREYGYTF	TGTGCCAGCAGTTTATCATCCCCTCCACGAGACAGGGAGTATGGCTACACCTTC
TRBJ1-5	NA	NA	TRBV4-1	CASSQDYSEAQHF	TGCGCCAGCAGCCAAGATTATTCTGAGGCCCAGCATTTT
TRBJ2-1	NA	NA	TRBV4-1	CASSQDNPGSRLANEQFF	TGCGCCAGCAGCCAAGATAACCCCGGGAGTCGATTGGCGAATGAGCAGTTCTTC
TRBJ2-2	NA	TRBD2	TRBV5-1	CASSEPGLAGGVGELFF	TGCGCCAGCAGTGAGCCGGGACTAGCGGGAGGAGTCGGGGAGCTGTTTTTT
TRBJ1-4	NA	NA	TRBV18	CASRRVWSATNEKLFF	TGTGCCAGCCGCCGCGTGTGGTCTGCAACTAATGAAAAACTGTTTTTT
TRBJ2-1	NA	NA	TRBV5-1	CASSLSQGRLEQFF	TGCGCCAGCAGCTTGTCCCAGGGGCGTCTTGAGCAGTTCTTC
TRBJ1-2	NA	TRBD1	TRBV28	CASNSPRGQVHYGYTF	TGTGCCAGCAACTCTCCTAGGGGACAGGTCCACTATGGCTACACCTTC
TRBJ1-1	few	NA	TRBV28	CASSILRGASEAFF	TGTGCCAGCAGTATCTTGCGCGGTGCCTCTGAAGCTTTCTTT
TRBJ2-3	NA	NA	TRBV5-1	CASSRSRGDGTDTQYF	TGCGCCAGCAGCCGGTCCAGGGGTGACGGCACAGATACGCAGTATTTT
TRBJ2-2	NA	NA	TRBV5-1	CASSLEGGAGELFF	TGCGCCAGCAGCTTGGAAGGAGGGGCCGGGGAGCTGTTTTTT
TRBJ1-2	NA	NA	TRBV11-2	CASSLDRFYGYTF	TGTGCCAGCAGCTTAGACAGATTCTATGGCTACACCTTC
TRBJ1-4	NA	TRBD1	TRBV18	CASSPRTGSNEKLFF	TGTGCCAGCTCACCCCGGACAGGCAGCAATGAAAAACTGTTTTTT
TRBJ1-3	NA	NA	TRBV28	CASSFWQGGNTIYF	TGTGCCAGCAGTTTTTGGCAGGGGGGAAACACCATATATTTT
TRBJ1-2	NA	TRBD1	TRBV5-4	CASSPDRGQHYGYTF	TGTGCCAGCAGCCCGGACAGGGGGCAACACTATGGCTACACCTTC
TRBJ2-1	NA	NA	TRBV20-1	CSASSGGNNEQFF	TGCAGTGCTAGTAGCGGTGGGAACAATGAGCAGTTCTTC
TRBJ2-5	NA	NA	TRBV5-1	CASSNPQGQETQYF	TGCGCCAGCAGCAACCCACAGGGCCAAGAGACCCAGTACTTC
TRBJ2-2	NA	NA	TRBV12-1	CASRRTSGVTNTGELFF	TGTGCCAGCAGGAGGACTAGCGGAGTAACGAACACCGGGGAGCTGTTTTTT
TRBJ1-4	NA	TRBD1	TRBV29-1	CSVTERTGGREKLFF	TGCAGCGTTACCGAGAGGACAGGGGGTCGGGAAAAACTGTTTTTT
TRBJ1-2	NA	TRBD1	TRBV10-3	CAIHKGGQGVDGYTF	TGTGCCATCCACAAGGGAGGACAGGGAGTCGATGGCTACACCTTC
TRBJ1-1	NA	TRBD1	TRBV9	CASSVANRGTEAFF	TGTGCCAGCAGCGTAGCAAACAGGGGGACTGAAGCTTTCTTT
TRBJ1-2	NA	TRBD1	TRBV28	CASSKTGSVGYTF	TGTGCCAGCAGTAAGACAGGGTCGGTTGGCTACACCTTC
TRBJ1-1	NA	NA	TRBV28	CASSFGEIGLAFF	TGTGCCAGCAGTTTTGGGGAAATCGGACTAGCTTTCTTT
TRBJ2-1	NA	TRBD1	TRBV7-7	CASSKDRGDEQFF	TGTGCTAGCAGCAAGGACAGGGGGGACGAGCAGTTCTTC
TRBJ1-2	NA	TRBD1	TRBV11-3	CASSSHRGLTYGYTF	TGTGCCAGCAGCTCACACAGGGGGCTTACCTATGGCTACACCTTC
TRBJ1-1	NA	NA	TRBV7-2	CASSLRPGVSEAFF	TGTGCCAGCAGCTTAAGGCCAGGGGTGAGTGAAGCTTTCTTT
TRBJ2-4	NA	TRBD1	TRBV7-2	CASSLGLGQDRLAKNIQYF	TGTGCCAGCAGCTTAGGGTTGGGACAGGACAGACTAGCCAAAAACATTCAGTACTTC
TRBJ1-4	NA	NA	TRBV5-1	CASSRAGFVDEKLFF	TGCGCCAGCAGTCGCGCCGGGTTTGTGGATGAAAAACTGTTTTTT
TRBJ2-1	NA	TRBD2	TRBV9	CASSVTGRPDGNEQFF	TGTGCCAGCAGCGTAACCGGGAGGCCGGACGGGAATGAGCAGTTCTTC
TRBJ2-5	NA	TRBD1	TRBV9	CASSATGAPAGETQYF	TGTGCCAGCAGCGCGACAGGGGCTCCCGCGGGGGAGACCCAGTACTTC
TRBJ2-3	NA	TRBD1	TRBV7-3	CASSSTDRGTDTQYF	TGTGCCAGCAGCAGCACTGACAGGGGCACAGATACGCAGTATTTT
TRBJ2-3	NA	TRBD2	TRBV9	CASSVSGKSDTQYF	TGTGCCAGCAGCGTTAGCGGGAAATCAGATACGCAGTATTTT
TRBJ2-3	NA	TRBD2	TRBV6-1	CASSDLTIAGGTDTQYF	TGTGCCAGCAGTGACCTCACGATAGCGGGAGGTACAGATACGCAGTATTTT
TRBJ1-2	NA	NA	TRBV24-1	CATSDPYGYTF	TGTGCCACCAGTGATCCATATGGCTACACCTTC
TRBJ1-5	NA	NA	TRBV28	CASSLHQPQHF	TGTGCCAGCAGCCTTCATCAGCCCCAGCATTTT
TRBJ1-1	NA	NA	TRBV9	CASSVDSRDTEAFF	TGTGCCAGCAGCGTAGATAGCAGGGACACTGAAGCTTTCTTT
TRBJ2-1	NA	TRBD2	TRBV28	CASSSLGLAGGSYNEQFF	TGTGCCAGCAGTTCCTTAGGACTAGCGGGAGGGTCCTACAATGAGCAGTTCTTC
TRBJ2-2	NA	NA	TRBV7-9	CASSLVGLVDTGELFF	TGTGCCAGCAGCTTAGTAGGTCTAGTGGACACCGGGGAGCTGTTTTTT
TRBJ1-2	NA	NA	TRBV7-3	CASSLDGSYGYTF	TGTGCCAGCAGCTTAGACGGGTCCTATGGCTACACCTTC
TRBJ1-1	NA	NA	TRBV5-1	CASSLGTEDTEAFF	TGCGCCAGCAGCTTGGGGACGGAGGACACTGAAGCTTTCTTT
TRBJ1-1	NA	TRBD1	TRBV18	CASSPRQGEPEAFF	TGTGCCAGCTCACCACGACAGGGAGAACCTGAAGCTTTCTTT
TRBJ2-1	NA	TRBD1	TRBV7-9	CASSPLGGTGTGYNEQFF	TGTGCCAGCAGCCCCCTAGGCGGAACCGGGACAGGGTACAATGAGCAGTTCTTC
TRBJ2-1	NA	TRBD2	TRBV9	CASSVAGTSGGSYNEQFF	TGTGCCAGCAGCGTAGCTGGGACTAGCGGGGGTTCCTACAATGAGCAGTTCTTC
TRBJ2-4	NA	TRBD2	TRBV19	CASSFRGLAFNIQYF	TGTGCCAGTAGTTTCCGGGGACTAGCTTTCAACATTCAGTACTTC
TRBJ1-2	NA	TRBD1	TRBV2	CASRMTGWKEDGYTF	TGTGCCAGCAGAATGACAGGGTGGAAGGAGGATGGCTACACCTTC